This TCR beta chain is from a study of identical twins. The table lists this clonotype with a few counts. TCRdb processed the 5' RACE reads anew with MiXCR; each CDR3 protein has one entry. Counted here are more than 600,000 distinct CDR3 sequences, roughly 18% occurring once; the ten biggest clones make up about an eighth. With 6 bases clipped from V and 2 bases from J, the junction kept 6 bases outside the gene matches. The CDR3 is made up of 15 amino acids. These same data were also listed under a study on T cells expressing NK-cell markers.

The rearrangement joins TRBV12-3 or TRBV12-4 to TRBJ2-1, with TRBD2 identical over 8 bases. The receptor comes from a young woman in good health. Sequencing was done on a sample of PBMCs. CDR3 loop: CASRTSGPPYNEQFF. The DNA for the CDR3 is TGTGCCAGCAGAACTAGCGGTCCCCCCTACAATGAGCAGTTCTTC.